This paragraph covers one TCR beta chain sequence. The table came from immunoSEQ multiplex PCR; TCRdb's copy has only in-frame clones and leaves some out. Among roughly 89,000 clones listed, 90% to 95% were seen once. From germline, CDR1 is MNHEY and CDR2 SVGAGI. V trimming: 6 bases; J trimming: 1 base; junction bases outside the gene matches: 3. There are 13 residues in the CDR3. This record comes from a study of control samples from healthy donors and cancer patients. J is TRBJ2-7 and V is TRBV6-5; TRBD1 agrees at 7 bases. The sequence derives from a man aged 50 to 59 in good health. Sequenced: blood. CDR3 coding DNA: TGTGCCAGCAGACAGGGGAATTCCTACGAGCAGTACTTC. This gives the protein CASRQGNSYEQYF.